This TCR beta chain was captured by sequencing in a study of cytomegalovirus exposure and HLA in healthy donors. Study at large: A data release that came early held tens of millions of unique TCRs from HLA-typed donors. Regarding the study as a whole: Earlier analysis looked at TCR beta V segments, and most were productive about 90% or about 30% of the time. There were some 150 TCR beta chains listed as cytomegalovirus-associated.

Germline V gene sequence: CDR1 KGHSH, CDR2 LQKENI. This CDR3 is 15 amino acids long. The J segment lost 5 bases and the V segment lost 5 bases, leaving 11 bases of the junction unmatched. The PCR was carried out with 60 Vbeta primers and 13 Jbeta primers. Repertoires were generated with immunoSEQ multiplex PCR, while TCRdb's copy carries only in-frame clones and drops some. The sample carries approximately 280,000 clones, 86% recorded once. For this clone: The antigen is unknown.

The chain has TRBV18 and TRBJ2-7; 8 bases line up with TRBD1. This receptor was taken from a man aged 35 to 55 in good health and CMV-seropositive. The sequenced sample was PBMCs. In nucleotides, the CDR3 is TGTGCCAGCTCAACCAGTCACAGGGGGGAAAACGAGCAGTACTTC. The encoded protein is CASSTSHRGENEQYF.